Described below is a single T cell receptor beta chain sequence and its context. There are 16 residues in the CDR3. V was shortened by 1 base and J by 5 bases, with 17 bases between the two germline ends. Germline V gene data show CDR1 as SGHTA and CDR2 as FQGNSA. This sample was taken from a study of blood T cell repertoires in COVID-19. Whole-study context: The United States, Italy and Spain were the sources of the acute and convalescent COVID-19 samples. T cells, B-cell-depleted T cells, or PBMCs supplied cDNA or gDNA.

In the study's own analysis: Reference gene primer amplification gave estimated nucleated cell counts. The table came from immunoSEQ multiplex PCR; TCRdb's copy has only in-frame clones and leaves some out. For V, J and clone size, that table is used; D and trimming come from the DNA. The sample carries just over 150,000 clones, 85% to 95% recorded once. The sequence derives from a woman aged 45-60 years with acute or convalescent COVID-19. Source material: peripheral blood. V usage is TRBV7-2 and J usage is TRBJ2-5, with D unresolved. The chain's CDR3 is CASSLVASIAVETQYF. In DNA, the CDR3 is TGTGCCAGCAGCTTAGTTGCGAGCATCGCGGTGGAGACCCAGTACTTC.